The source of this T cell receptor beta chain is a study of OX40 agonist ivuxolimab in advanced cancers. Assay: immunoSEQ multiplex PCR; the TCRdb copy retains only in-frame clones and omits some. There are roughly 29,000 clones in the sample; about 87% occur only once, and nearly 20% lies in the top ten. Looked up from germline, CDR1 is MGHRA and CDR2 is YSYEKL. The V gene lost 0 bases and the J gene lost 5 bases, with 13 bases spanning the gap. The CDR3 is 15 amino acids. The sample consisted of CD4+ or CD8+ T cells sorted from blood, taken in a trial of the OX40 agonist ivuxolimab. This sequence joins TRBV4-1 and TRBJ1-2; weak D call: TRBD1 (6 bases). This sequence originates from an adult with an advanced solid tumor such as melanoma, head and neck, liver or kidney cancer. The CDR3 coding sequence is TGCGCCAGCAGCCAAGATCCCACAGGGACGTATGGCTACACCTTC. Translated, it gives CASSQDPTGTYGYTF.